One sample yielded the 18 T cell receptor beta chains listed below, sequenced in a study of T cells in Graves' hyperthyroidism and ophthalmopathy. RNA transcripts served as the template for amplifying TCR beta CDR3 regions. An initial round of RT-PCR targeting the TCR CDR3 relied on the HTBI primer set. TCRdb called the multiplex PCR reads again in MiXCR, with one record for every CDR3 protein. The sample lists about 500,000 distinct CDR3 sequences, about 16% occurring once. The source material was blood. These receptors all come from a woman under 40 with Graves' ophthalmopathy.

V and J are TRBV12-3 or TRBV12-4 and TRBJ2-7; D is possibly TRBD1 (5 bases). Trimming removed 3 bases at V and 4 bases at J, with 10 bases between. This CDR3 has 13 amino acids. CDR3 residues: CASSFIRGYEQYF. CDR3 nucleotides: TGTGCCAGCAGTTTTATTAGGGGTTACGAGCAGTACTTC.

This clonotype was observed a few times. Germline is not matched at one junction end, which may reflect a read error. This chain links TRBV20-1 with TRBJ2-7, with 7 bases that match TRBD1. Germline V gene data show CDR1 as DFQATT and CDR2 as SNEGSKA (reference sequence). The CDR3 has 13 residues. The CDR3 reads CSARGQVSYEQYF. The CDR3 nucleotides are TGCAGTGCAAGAGGACAGGTATCCTACGAGCAGTACTTC.

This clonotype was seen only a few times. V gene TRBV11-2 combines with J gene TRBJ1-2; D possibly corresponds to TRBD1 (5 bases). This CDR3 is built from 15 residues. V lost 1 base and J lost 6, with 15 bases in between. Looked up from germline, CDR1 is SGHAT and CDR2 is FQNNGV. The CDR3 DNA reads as TGTGCCAGCAGCTTAGTCTATGGGGCAGGGAATGGCTACACCTTC. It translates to CASSLVYGAGNGYTF.

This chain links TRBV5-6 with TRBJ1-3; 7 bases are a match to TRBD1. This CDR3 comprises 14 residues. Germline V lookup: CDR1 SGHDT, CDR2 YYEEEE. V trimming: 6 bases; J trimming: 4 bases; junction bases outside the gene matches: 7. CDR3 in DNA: TGTGCCAGCAACTGGAGGGGGCGAGGAAACACCATATATTTT. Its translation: CASNWRGRGNTIYF.

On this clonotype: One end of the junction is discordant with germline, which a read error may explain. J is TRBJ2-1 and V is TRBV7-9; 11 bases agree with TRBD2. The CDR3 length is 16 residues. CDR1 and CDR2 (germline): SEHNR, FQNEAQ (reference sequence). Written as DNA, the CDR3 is TGCGCCAGCAGCTTGGAAGTAGCGGGAGGGCCGGATGAGCAGTTCTTC. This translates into CASSLEVAGGPDEQFF.

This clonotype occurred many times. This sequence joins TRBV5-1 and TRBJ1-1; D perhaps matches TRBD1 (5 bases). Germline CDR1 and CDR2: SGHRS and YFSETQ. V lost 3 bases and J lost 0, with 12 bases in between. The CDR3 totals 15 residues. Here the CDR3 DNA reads TGCGCCAGCAGCTCGCTCCAGGGAGTGAACACTGAAGCTTTCTTT. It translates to CASSSLQGVNTEAFF.

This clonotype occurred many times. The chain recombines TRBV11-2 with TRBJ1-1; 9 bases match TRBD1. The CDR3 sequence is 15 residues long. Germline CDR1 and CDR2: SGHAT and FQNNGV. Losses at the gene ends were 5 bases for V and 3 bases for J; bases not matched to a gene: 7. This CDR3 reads CASSGRTGVDTEAFF. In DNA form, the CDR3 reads TGTGCCAGCAGCGGACGGACAGGGGTCGACACTGAAGCTTTCTTT.

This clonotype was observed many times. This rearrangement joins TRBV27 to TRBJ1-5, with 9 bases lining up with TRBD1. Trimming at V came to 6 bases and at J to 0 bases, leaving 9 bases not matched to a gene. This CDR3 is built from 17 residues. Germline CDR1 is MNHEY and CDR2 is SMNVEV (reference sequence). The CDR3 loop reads CASRRGAGQGSNQPQHF. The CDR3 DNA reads TGTGCCAGCAGGCGAGGGGCGGGACAGGGTAGCAATCAGCCCCAGCATTTT.

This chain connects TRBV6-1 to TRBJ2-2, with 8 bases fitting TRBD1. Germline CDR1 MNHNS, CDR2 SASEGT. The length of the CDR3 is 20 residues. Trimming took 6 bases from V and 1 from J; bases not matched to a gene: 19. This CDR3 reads CASSPNDRGPPHLNTGELFF. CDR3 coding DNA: TGTGCCAGCAGCCCCAATGACAGGGGACCACCTCACCTGAACACCGGGGAGCTGTTTTTT.

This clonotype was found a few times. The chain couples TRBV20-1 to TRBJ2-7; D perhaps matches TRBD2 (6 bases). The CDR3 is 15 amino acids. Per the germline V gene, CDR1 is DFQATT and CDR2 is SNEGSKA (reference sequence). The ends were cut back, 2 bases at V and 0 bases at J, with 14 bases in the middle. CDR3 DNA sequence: TGCAGTGCTAGAAAACTACTAGCCACCTCCTACGAGCAGTACTTC. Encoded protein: CSARKLLATSYEQYF.

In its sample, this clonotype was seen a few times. The CDR3 spells CASGRGALTDTQYF. The CDR3 nucleotides read TGTGCCAGCGGGCGGGGGGCGCTCACAGATACGCAGTATTTT. The V call is TRBV2, the J call TRBJ2-3, with 8 bases lining up with TRBD2. The CDR3 length is 14 residues. Germline trimming cut 8 bases from V and 2 bases from J; bases unmatched to any gene: 6. Germline V gives CDR1 SNHLY, CDR2 FYNNEI. The variable domain in full, completed from reference TRBV2 and TRBJ2-3, reads EPEVTQTPSHQVTQMGQEVILRCVPISNHLYFYWYRQILGQKVEFLVSFYNNEISEKSEIFDDQFSVERPDGSNFTLKIRSTKLEDSAMYFCASGRGALTDTQYFGPGTRLTVL.

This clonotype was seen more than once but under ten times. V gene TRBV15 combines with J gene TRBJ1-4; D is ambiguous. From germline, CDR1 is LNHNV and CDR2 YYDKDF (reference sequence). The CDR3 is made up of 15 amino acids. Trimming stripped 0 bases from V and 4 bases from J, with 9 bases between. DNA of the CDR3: TGTGCCACCAGCAGAGACCTGGGCCGTAATGAAAAACTGTTTTTT. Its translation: CATSRDLGRNEKLFF.

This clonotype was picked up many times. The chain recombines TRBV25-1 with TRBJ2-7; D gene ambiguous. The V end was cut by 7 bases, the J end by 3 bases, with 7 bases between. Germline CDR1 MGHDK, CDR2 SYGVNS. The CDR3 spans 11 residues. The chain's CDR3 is CASMENYEQYF. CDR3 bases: TGTGCCAGCATGGAGAACTACGAGCAGTACTTC.

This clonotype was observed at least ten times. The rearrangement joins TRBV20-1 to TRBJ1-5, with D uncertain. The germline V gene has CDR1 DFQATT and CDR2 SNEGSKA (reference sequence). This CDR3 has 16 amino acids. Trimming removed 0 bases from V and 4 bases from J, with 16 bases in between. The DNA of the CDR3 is TGCAGTGCTAGAGATAGGTCGGTGGCAGCTAATCAGCCCCAGCATTTT. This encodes CSARDRSVAANQPQHF.

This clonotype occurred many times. CDR3 in amino acids: CSASTSGPQETQYF. CDR3 nucleotides: TGCAGTGCTAGCACTAGCGGACCACAAGAGACCCAGTACTTC. The chain uses TRBV20-1 and TRBJ2-5; 8 positions agree with TRBD2. The CDR3 consists of 14 residues. Trimming at V came to 3 bases and at J to 2 bases, leaving 5 bases not matched to a gene. Germline CDR1 DFQATT, CDR2 SNEGSKA (reference sequence).

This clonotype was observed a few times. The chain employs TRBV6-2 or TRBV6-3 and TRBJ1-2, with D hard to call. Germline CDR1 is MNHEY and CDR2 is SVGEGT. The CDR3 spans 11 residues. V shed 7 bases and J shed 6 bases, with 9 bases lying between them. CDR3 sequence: CASTIGDGYTF. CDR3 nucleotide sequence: TGTGCCAGCACCATTGGGGATGGCTACACCTTC.

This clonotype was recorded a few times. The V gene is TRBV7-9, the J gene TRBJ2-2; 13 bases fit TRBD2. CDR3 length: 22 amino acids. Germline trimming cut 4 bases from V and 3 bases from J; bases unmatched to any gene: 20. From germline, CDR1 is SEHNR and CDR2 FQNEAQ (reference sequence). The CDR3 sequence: CASSSIKLGTSGTMSHTGELFF. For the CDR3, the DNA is TGTGCCAGCAGCTCCATTAAATTGGGGACTAGCGGGACCATGTCCCACACCGGGGAGCTGTTTTTT.

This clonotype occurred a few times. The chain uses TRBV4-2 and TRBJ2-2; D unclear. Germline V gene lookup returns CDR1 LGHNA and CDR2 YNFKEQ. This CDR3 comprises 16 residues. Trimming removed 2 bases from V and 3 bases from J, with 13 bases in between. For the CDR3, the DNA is TGTGCCAGCAGCCAAAGGTCTAGTGTGGACACCGGGGAGCTGTTTTTT. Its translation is CASSQRSSVDTGELFF.